The table lists the clone carrying this TCR beta chain with a few counts. Its target is not known. The data were taken from a study of blood T cells in healthy people across ages. Study-wide results and caveats: With naive T cell percentage, TCR beta diversity showed a strong correlation.

Sample donors were healthy Caucasian individuals that came from Russia, aged roughly 6 to 100. Investigators took approximately 9.4 milliliters of peripheral blood from every donor. A second roughly 6 to 11 cycle PCR used barcoded and J-beta primers. Template switching added a 12-random-nucleotide identifier to every cDNA molecule. MiXCR, run by TCRdb on the 5' RACE reads, gives a single entry per CDR3 protein. Among some 900,000 distinct CDR3 sequences listed, about 48% were seen once. The TCR sequence derives from a man younger than 45 in good health. Source material: blood.

The chain's CDR3 is CASNDNYEQYF. For the CDR3, the DNA is TGTGCCAGCAACGACAACTACGAGCAGTACTTC. V and J are TRBV6-5 and TRBJ2-7; D gene uncertain. The CDR3 spans 11 residues. V was trimmed by 7 bases and J by 3 bases, leaving 7 bases between them. The germline gives CDR1 MNHEY, CDR2 SVGAGI.